This TCR beta chain originates from a study of blood T cell repertoires in COVID-19. Clones were sequenced by immunoSEQ multiplex PCR, and TCRdb holds only the in-frame ones, with some missing. The sample includes tens of thousands of clones, 80% to 85% of them seen just once. This CDR3 contains 13 residues. The V and J ends lost 3 bases and 2 bases respectively, with 7 bases between them. Germline CDR1 reads KGHSH; CDR2 reads LQKENI. The rearrangement uses TRBV18 and TRBJ1-2; D unclear. This TCR derives from a man older than 75 with acute or convalescent COVID-19. Sequenced: peripheral blood. Here the CDR3 reads CASSPTINYGYTF. The CDR3 bases are TGTGCCAGCTCACCCACAATAAACTATGGCTACACCTTC.